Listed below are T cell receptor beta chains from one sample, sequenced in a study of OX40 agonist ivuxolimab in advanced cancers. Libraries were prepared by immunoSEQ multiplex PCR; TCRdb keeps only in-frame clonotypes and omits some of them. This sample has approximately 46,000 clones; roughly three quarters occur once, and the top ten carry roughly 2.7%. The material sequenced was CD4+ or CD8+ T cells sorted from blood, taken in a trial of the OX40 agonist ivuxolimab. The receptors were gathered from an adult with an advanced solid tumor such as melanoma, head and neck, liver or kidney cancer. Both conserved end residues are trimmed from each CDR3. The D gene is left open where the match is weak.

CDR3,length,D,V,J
ASSLALTSGASYEQY,15,TRBD2,TRBV5-1,TRBJ2-7
ASSTGPGQGANEQF,14,TRBD1,TRBV5-4,TRBJ2-1
ASTWATGGVYGYT,13,TRBD1,TRBV28,TRBJ1-2
ASSRTSGFPGEQY,13,TRBD2,TRBV5-6,TRBJ2-7
SARLADTQY,9,.,TRBV20-1,TRBJ2-3
ASSQGTSGVQETQY,14,TRBD2,TRBV7-9,TRBJ2-5
ASSLSMGYT,9,.,TRBV7-2,TRBJ1-2
ASRRDAGSPLH,11,.,TRBV30,TRBJ1-6
ASRLRIGNTIY,11,.,TRBV6-5,TRBJ1-3
SIRHNAGGGETQY,13,TRBD2,TRBV29-1,TRBJ2-5
ASSLGLQGKETQY,13,.,TRBV13,TRBJ2-5
ASSQDGLAGSYEQY,14,TRBD2,TRBV4-2,TRBJ2-7
ASSLGVLPETQY,12,.,TRBV11-2,TRBJ2-5
ASRGWRIDTEAF,12,.,TRBV28,TRBJ1-1
ASRADWGTGELF,12,.,TRBV5-1,TRBJ2-2
ASSSKGQGANQPQH,14,TRBD1,TRBV6-6,TRBJ1-5
ASRRRDSSTDTQY,13,TRBD1,TRBV6-1,TRBJ2-3
ASSIGKAGGLTGELF,15,TRBD2,TRBV19,TRBJ2-2
ASSLWTGEKLF,11,.,TRBV5-6,TRBJ1-4
ASSLGGGAVSNTEAF,15,.,TRBV5-1,TRBJ1-1
ASSLAGNNEQF,11,.,TRBV7-2,TRBJ2-1
ASNKRESTQY,10,TRBD2,TRBV6-6,TRBJ2-3
ASSVGLAGGRGTGELF,16,TRBD2,TRBV9,TRBJ2-2
ASSLMRGPNEKLF,13,.,TRBV5-1,TRBJ1-4
ASSGGGNQPQH,11,.,TRBV18,TRBJ1-5
ASSRERREQY,10,.,TRBV7-2,TRBJ2-7
ASRPTASNQKLF,12,.,TRBV11-3,TRBJ1-4
ASSRRDSNEKLF,12,TRBD1,TRBV28,TRBJ1-4